This TCR beta chain emerged from a study of graft-versus-host responses after intestinal transplantation. Trimming removed 2 bases at V and 6 bases at J, with 8 bases between. The CDR3 extends over 13 amino acids. Germline loops: CDR1 MGHDK, CDR2 SYGVNS. The table came from immunoSEQ multiplex PCR; TCRdb's copy has only in-frame clones and leaves some out. The data show 20,000 to 25,000 clones, roughly half seen once. The authors plated approximately 200,000 CFSE-labeled responder cells with approximately 200,000 irradiated, violet-dye-labeled stimulator cells. The sample holds a few counts of this clone.

This clonotype was sampled from a human patient who received an intestinal transplant. This specimen was alloreactive CD4+ T cells from a mixed lymphocyte reaction culture, taken before intestinal transplant. The subset is: CFSE-low proliferating T cells sorted from roughly 6-day pre-transplant mixed lymphocyte reaction (GvH or HvG direction). The V and J genes are TRBV25-1 and TRBJ2-1; a weak D match, TRBD2 (6 bases). In nucleotides, the CDR3 is TGTGCCAGCAGTGAAGGGGGGATCAATGAGCAGTTCTTC. Translating it yields CASSEGGINEQFF. Variable domain in full (rest from reference TRBV25-1 and TRBJ2-1): EADIYQTPRYLVIGTGKKITLECSQTMGHDKMYWYQQDPGMELHLIHYSYGVNSTEKGDLSSESTVSRIRTEHFPLTLESARPSHTSQYLCASSEGGINEQFFGPGTRLTVL.